The 10 T cell receptor beta chains below were found in one sample sequenced in a study of blood T cell repertoires in COVID-19. Clones were read by immunoSEQ multiplex PCR, and TCRdb kept only the in-frame ones, dropping some. The table has around 250,000 clones, approximately 80% seen once; the top ten hold less than 3.5%. The sample taken for sequencing was peripheral blood. These TCRs come from a woman aged 18-30 years with acute or convalescent COVID-19.

The chain has TRBV2 and TRBJ1-5; possible D gene TRBD1, 5 bases. V lost 7 bases and J lost 6, with 19 bases in between. The germline CDR1 and CDR2 sequences are SNHLY and FYNNEI. The length of the CDR3 is 15 residues. The CDR3 bases are TGTGCCAGCACCAAAGGGCAGGGAGGAGGTCAGCCCCAGCATTTT. It is translated as CASTKGQGGGQPQHF.

This chain uses TRBV9 with TRBJ2-2; 9 positions agree with TRBD2. After removal of 3 bases from V and 5 bases from J, the junction contained 8 bases not matched to a gene. The CDR3 covers 16 residues. Per the germline V gene, CDR1 is SGDLS and CDR2 is YYNGEE. Here the CDR3 reads CASSANIAGATGELFF. CDR3 coding DNA: TGTGCCAGCAGCGCGAACATAGCGGGAGCAACCGGGGAGCTGTTTTTT. The full variable domain, rest sourced from reference TRBV9 and TRBJ2-2, is DSGVTQTPKHLITATGQRVTLRCSPRSGDLSVYWYQQSLDQGLQFLIQYYNGEERAKGNILERFSAQQFPDLHSELNLSSLELGDSALYFCASSANIAGATGELFFGEGSRLTVL.

The gene calls are TRBV6-1 and TRBJ2-7; the match to TRBD2 covers 14 bases. Germline CDR1 reads MNHNS; CDR2 reads SASEGT. This CDR3 contains 16 residues. V shed 2 bases and J 4 bases; nucleotides not matched to a gene: 4. The CDR3 loop is CASSEIGTSGRYEQYF. CDR3 DNA: TGTGCCAGCAGTGAAATAGGGACTAGCGGGAGATACGAGCAGTACTTC.

This clone was counted only a few times. The CDR3, as DNA: TGTGCCAGCAGTCCGCGGACAGGAAAAGCGGATGGCTACACCTTC. This sequence encodes CASSPRTGKADGYTF. V usage is TRBV28 and J usage is TRBJ1-2; 7 bases align to TRBD1. Germline loops: CDR1 MDHEN, CDR2 SYDVKM. Trimming removed 5 bases from V and 6 bases from J; junction bases left unmatched: 12. This CDR3 comprises 15 residues.

This clone was seen only a few times. The chain couples TRBV11-2 to TRBJ2-7; 13 bases match TRBD2. This CDR3 comprises 16 residues. The V gene end was trimmed by 5 bases and the J gene end by 2 bases; junction bases not matched to a gene: 6. Germline V lookup: CDR1 SGHAT, CDR2 FQNNGV. This CDR3 reads CASSPQGLAGTYEQYF. The DNA of the CDR3 is TGTGCCAGCAGCCCCCAGGGACTAGCGGGAACCTACGAGCAGTACTTC.

The DNA for the CDR3 is TGTGCCAGCAGCTTCTCGGGGTTGGGCACTGAAGCTTTCTTT. This translates into CASSFSGLGTEAFF. The chain combines TRBV13 with TRBJ1-1; D is unclear. Trimming cost V 3 bases and J 4 bases, with 12 bases left between them. The CDR3 totals 14 residues. CDR1 is PRHDT and CDR2 is FYEKMQ in the germline V gene (reference sequence). Supplemented by reference TRBV13 and TRBJ1-1, the full variable domain reads AAGVIQSPRHLIKEKRETATLKCYPIPRHDTVYWYQQGPGQDPQFLISFYEKMQSDKGSIPDRFSAQQFSDYHSELNMSSLELGDSALYFCASSFSGLGTEAFFGQGTRLTVV.

This clone was observed once. The J gene is TRBJ1-2, the V gene TRBV28; 7 positions match TRBD1. Trimming removed 6 bases from V and 4 bases from J; junction bases left unmatched: 17. CDR3 size: 17 residues. In germline, CDR1 is MDHEN, CDR2 SYDVKM. CDR3 DNA: TGTGCCAGCAGGCCGCTCGCCTTAGGGGGCGTGAGCTATGGCTACACCTTC. It translates to CASRPLALGGVSYGYTF.

The CDR3, as DNA: TGTGCCAGCAGCCATCGCACCTTTCCGGGACAGGGGGCAAACGGGGAGCTGTTTTTT. This encodes CASSHRTFPGQGANGELFF. The chain combines TRBV7-9 with TRBJ2-2, with TRBD1 matching 12 bases. This CDR3 has 19 residues. Germline-derived CDR1 and CDR2 are SEHNR and FQNEAQ (reference sequence). The ends lost 5 bases at V and 7 bases at J; junction bases unmatched: 17.

This clone appeared a single time. The chain employs TRBV28 and TRBJ1-2, with D perhaps TRBD1 (6 bases). The V end was cut by 10 bases, the J end by 5 bases, with 14 bases between. Germline V gives CDR1 MDHEN, CDR2 SYDVKM. This CDR3 contains 12 residues. CDR3: CANRQGLYGYTF. The CDR3 DNA sequence: TGTGCCAACCGGCAGGGGCTTTATGGCTACACCTTC.

The chain carries TRBV7-8 and TRBJ2-5, with D possibly matching TRBD1 (5 bases). The CDR3 is 13 amino acids. Trimming cost V 6 bases and J 2 bases, with 10 bases left between them. Germline V lookup: CDR1 SGHVS, CDR2 FQNEAQ. The CDR3 reads CASRVGVQETQYF. The CDR3 DNA follows: TGTGCCAGCAGAGTAGGGGTACAAGAGACCCAGTACTTC. Full variable domain (missing parts from reference TRBV7-8 and TRBJ2-5): GAGVSQSPRYKVAKRGQDVALRCDPISGHVSLFWYQQALGQGPEFLTYFQNEAQLDKSGLPSDRFFAERPEGSVSTLKIQRTQQEDSAVYLCASRVGVQETQYFGPGTRLLVL.